This T cell receptor (beta chain) is from a study of technical replicates of blood from a handful of donors. Generated by immunoSEQ multiplex PCR, the TCRdb table keeps only in-frame clones and is missing some. The sample gives about 88,000 clones, just under 95% of which show up once; under 0.3% is in the top ten. The specimen was T cells isolated from PBMCs. The receptor's source is a human donor in good health.

The CDR3 spells CASSPGGGGQPQHF. CDR3 nucleotides: TGTGCCAGCAGTCCCGGTGGGGGAGGCCAGCCCCAGCATTTT. J is TRBJ1-5 and V is TRBV6-5, with D maybe TRBD1 (5 bases). The CDR3 is made up of 14 amino acids. The germline V and J ends were trimmed by 5 bases and 7 bases, with 15 bases remaining between them. Germline values: CDR1 MNHEY, CDR2 SVGAGI.